The present entry profiles one T cell receptor beta chain with its context. Random hexamers were used to reverse transcribe an amount of roughly 0.5 to 1 ug RNA. TCR beta CDR3 was amplified by immunoSEQ multiplex PCR. This amplification extended across 54 Vbeta and 13 Jbeta segments. TCRdb recomputed calls from the immunoSEQ multiplex PCR reads with MiXCR, one row per CDR3 protein. The table lists about 150,000 distinct CDR3 sequences, roughly 94% of them singletons. Germline CDR1 and CDR2: DFQATT and SNEGSKA (reference sequence). This CDR3 has 13 amino acids. J gave up 3 bases and V 3 bases, and 2 bases lay outside the gene matches. This entry belongs to a study of CD8 T cells in Susac syndrome. Sequencing of TCR beta drew on CD8+ and CD4+ T cells from blood. The individuals used as controls were healthy donors who had been matched for both age and sex. Negative isolation yielded the CD8+ and CD4+ T cells, while FACS enriched the TEMRA cells.

The chain employs TRBV20-1 and TRBJ2-3; TRBD2 aligns across 8 bases. The source is a human donor in good health. The material sequenced was CD4+ T cells from PBMCs. The CDR3 reads CSASGRVTDTQYF. The CDR3 DNA is TGCAGTGCTAGCGGGAGGGTTACAGATACGCAGTATTTT.